The 16 T cell receptor beta chains reported below all come from one sample, sequenced in a study of T cells in women clearing cervical HPV infection. Libraries were prepared by immunoSEQ multiplex PCR; TCRdb keeps only in-frame clonotypes and omits some of them. In total, the table holds roughly 12,000 clones. The specimen was blood buffy coat. The origin of the receptors is a woman between 18 and 69 years old with a cervical HPV16 infection that either progressed to CIN3+ or cleared (not recorded which).

In the case of this clone: The read comes to an end 3 residues before the CDR3 does, leaving the germline J gene to fill in the end. This sequence joins TRBV30 and TRBJ1-6, with a tentative D call TRBD1 (6 bases). The CDR3 spans 16 residues. Germline V CDR1 and CDR2: GTSNPN, SVGIG (reference sequence). The CDR3 here is CAWTLNPPTTGIPLHF. CDR3 DNA (partial): TGTGCCTGGACCCTAAATCCCCCCACAACAGGGATCCCC.

A note on this clone: The DNA ends 3 residues before the CDR3 does, and the rest of the CDR3 is filled in from the germline J gene. This rearrangement joins TRBV7-6 to TRBJ2-5; tentatively, D is TRBD1 (6 bases). From germline, CDR1 is SGHVS and CDR2 FNYEAQ. This CDR3 has 15 amino acids. V was clipped by 5 bases and J by 2 bases, with 15 bases between them. The CDR3 DNA, read in part, is TGTGCCAGCAGCCCTCCCCGGACAGTACAAGAGACC. This translates into CASSPPRTVQET. The whole CDR3 sequence is CASSPPRTVQETQYF.

A note on this clone: The read terminates 3 residues before the CDR3 end, so the remaining end is supplied by the germline J gene. This chain links TRBV18 with TRBJ2-2; TRBD1 matches at 9 bases. The V segment lost 0 bases and the J segment 4 bases; nucleotides outside the gene matches: 0. Germline V lookup: CDR1 KGHSH, CDR2 LQKENI. There are 15 residues in the CDR3. The chain's CDR3 is CASSPPGQGTGELFF. CDR3 DNA, as far as it was read: TGTGCCAGCTCACCACCGGGACAGGGCACCGGGGAG.

About this clone: Read sequence stops 3 residues before the CDR3 end, and the germline J gene provides the missing end. J is TRBJ2-3 and V is TRBV12-5; no clear D gene. The CDR3 loop spans 15 amino acids. Germline V gene lookup returns CDR1 LGHNT and CDR2 FRNRAP. Trimming stripped 1 base from V and 1 base from J, with 9 bases between. CDR3 bases read: TGTGCTAGTGGTTTGGAAGACACTCGCACAGATACG. This encodes CASGLEDTRTDT. The whole CDR3 protein is CASGLEDTRTDTQYF.

Partial CDR3 DNA: TGTGCCAGCAGCCCCGTTACGGGAGATACG. This sequence encodes CASSPVTGDT. The CDR3 in its entirety is CASSPVTGDTQYF. The genes are TRBV11-2 and TRBJ2-3, with D unclear. The CDR3 goes on 3 residues after the read ends, and that part is filled in from the germline J gene. Germline assignment: CDR1 SGHAT and CDR2 FQNNGV. The CDR3 length is 13 residues. V lost 5 bases, J lost 5 bases, and 11 bases lay in between.

Notes on this clone: The sequence runs out 3 residues before the end of the CDR3; the remainder is reconstructed from the germline J gene. V gene TRBV10-3 combines with J gene TRBJ1-2, with 11 positions matching TRBD1. After removal of 4 bases from V and 6 bases from J, the junction contained 4 bases not matched to a gene. Germline CDR1 is ENHRY and CDR2 is SYGVKD. The CDR3 contains 14 residues. The CDR3 spells CAISVRDRGDGYTF. Incomplete CDR3 DNA: TGTGCCATCAGTGTACGGGACAGGGGGGATGGC.

Turning to this clone: The DNA ends 3 residues before the CDR3 does, and the rest of the CDR3 is filled in from the germline J gene. V and J are TRBV7-2 and TRBJ2-4; D uncertain. Per the germline V gene, CDR1 is SGHTA and CDR2 is FQGNSA. The length of the CDR3 is 14 residues. The sequenced CDR3 bases are TGTGCCAGCAGCTTAGAGGGCAGCAATCAGCCT. Encoded protein: CASSLEGSNQP. The complete CDR3 reads CASSLEGSNQPQYF. The full variable domain, with the rest looked up from reference TRBV7-2 and TRBJ2-4, is GAGVSQSPSNKVTEKGKDVELRCDPISGHTALYWYRQSLGQGLEFLIYFQGNSAPDKSGLPSDRFSAERTGGSVSTLTIQRTQQEDSAVYLCASSLEGSNQPQYFGAGTRLSVL.

About this clone itself: The read gets to within 3 residues of the CDR3 end, and the germline J gene fills in the rest. The chain is built from TRBV7-2 and TRBJ1-2; 9 bases line up with TRBD1. CDR3 length: 15 residues. Per the germline V gene, CDR1 is SGHTA and CDR2 is FQGNSA. The CDR3 is CASSFTQGAADTYTF. Partial CDR3 DNA: TGTGCCAGCAGCTTCACACAGGGGGCCGCAGATACC.

A remark on this clone: The read terminates 3 residues before the CDR3 end, so the remaining end is supplied by the germline J gene. This rearrangement joins TRBV10-2 to TRBJ1-2; 11 bases match TRBD1. CDR3 size: 13 residues. Trimming at V came to 8 bases and at J to 6 bases, leaving 5 bases not matched to a gene. Germline values: CDR1 WSHSY, CDR2 SAAADI. Here the CDR3 reads CASASGQGDGYTF. CDR3 bases read: TGCGCCAGCGCGTCGGGACAGGGGGATGGC.

Turning to this clone: Read coverage stops 3 residues before the CDR3 terminus; the germline J gene supplies the remainder. The gene calls are TRBV18 and TRBJ2-3; 10 nucleotides agree with TRBD2. Germline-derived CDR1 and CDR2 are KGHSH and LQKENI. This CDR3 region has 16 residues. V gave up 6 bases and J gave up 2 bases; unmatched junction bases: 8. This CDR3 reads CASSPGLADTTDTQYF. The CDR3 bases that were read are TGTGCCAGCTCCCCAGGACTAGCGGATACCACAGATACG.

For this clone: Read coverage stops 3 residues before the CDR3 terminus; the germline J gene supplies the remainder. The gene calls are TRBV20-1 and TRBJ2-3; TRBD1 matches at 7 bases. This CDR3 is built from 13 residues. Germline V gene lookup returns CDR1 DFQATT and CDR2 SNEGSKA (reference sequence). CDR3 sequence reads: CSARATGMETQYF. Partial CDR3 DNA: TGCAGTGCTAGAGCGACAGGGATGGAGACG.

On this clone itself: The read falls 3 residues short of the CDR3 end, and the missing part is taken from the germline J gene. This rearrangement joins TRBV18 to TRBJ1-2; TRBD1 is a possible D gene (6 bases). Per germline, CDR1 KGHSH and CDR2 LQKENI. The CDR3 contains 16 residues. The covered CDR3 bases are TGTGCCAGCTCACCTCAGGGTGGTGGGGGCACAGATACC. It is translated as CASSPQGGGGTDT. The CDR3 in full is CASSPQGGGGTDTYTF.

This clone shows up as medium-sized (0.01 to 0.1%) by frequency. The sequenced fragment ends 3 residues before the CDR3 boundary, so the rest is inferred from the germline J gene. V usage is TRBV6-2 or TRBV6-3 and J usage is TRBJ2-1; TRBD1 aligns across 10 bases. The V segment lost 5 bases and the J segment 8 bases; nucleotides outside the gene matches: 9. Germline-derived CDR1 and CDR2 are MNHEY and SVGEGT. This CDR3 is built from 15 residues. CDR3 loop: CASSHRTGGRDEQFF. The CDR3 DNA, read in part, is TGTGCCAGCAGTCACCGGACAGGGGGGCGGGATGAG.

In regard to this clone: The read terminates 3 residues ahead of where the CDR3 ends, so the germline J gene completes it. V usage is TRBV19 and J usage is TRBJ2-1, with TRBD1 identical over 8 bases. Germline V gene data show CDR1 as LNHDA and CDR2 as SQIVND (reference sequence). V lost 3 bases, J lost 4 bases, and 8 bases stayed unmatched. This CDR3 has 16 amino acids. The CDR3 bases that were read are TGTGCCAGTAGTATCTCTCAGGGGGCGGTATACAATGAG. It yields the protein CASSISQGAVYNE. The full CDR3 protein reads CASSISQGAVYNEQFF.

On this clone itself: The read falls 3 residues short of the CDR3 end, and the missing part is taken from the germline J gene. The rearrangement joins TRBV18 to TRBJ2-2; 8 bases fit TRBD1. The CDR3 has 18 amino acids. Germline CDR1 KGHSH, CDR2 LQKENI. The V gene end was trimmed by 4 bases and the J gene end by 7 bases; junction bases not matched to a gene: 17. The sequenced CDR3 bases are TGTGCCAGCTCACGTACCGGGACAGGTTATTCCTTCGGCGGGGAG. This sequence encodes CASSRTGTGYSFGGE. The CDR3 in full is CASSRTGTGYSFGGELFF.

In regard to this clone: Read sequence stops 3 residues before the CDR3 end, and the germline J gene provides the missing end. The genes are TRBV7-8 and TRBJ2-1; D might be TRBD2 (6 bases). CDR3 size: 16 residues. The V and J ends lost 2 bases and 5 bases respectively, with 16 bases between them. Germline CDR1 SGHVS, CDR2 FQNEAQ. The CDR3 loop reads CASSLIGGAGDNEQFF. The sequenced CDR3 bases are TGTGCCAGCAGCTTAATTGGCGGGGCCGGCGACAATGAG.